What follows are 11 T cell receptor beta chains derived from one specimen sequenced in a study of Ad26.COV2.S vaccination and SARS-CoV-2 variants. Here immunoSEQ multiplex PCR was the method, and the copy in TCRdb shows in-frame clones only, minus some. Of some 330,000 clones in the sample, approximately 87% were seen once. The treatment here: some 20 received Ad26.COV2.S at low or high dose, single or two shots; about five received placebo; per-sample allocation not given. The study sampled participants on day 63 after the first vaccine or placebo injection. The source was peripheral blood, collected in a trial of Ad26.COV2.S vaccine versus placebo. The receptors originated from a person between 18 and 65 years old who received the Ad26.COV2.S COVID-19 vaccine or a placebo.

The V gene is TRBV6-2 or TRBV6-3, the J gene TRBJ1-1, with 9 bases that match TRBD1. Germline V CDR1 and CDR2: MNHEY, SVGEGT. With V trimmed by 5 bases and J by 6 bases, 13 bases remained unmatched. The CDR3 consists of 16 residues. DNA for the CDR3: TGTGCCAGCAGTGACCGACAGGGGGGCCTTTTGCCTGAAGCTTTCTTT. Residues: CASSDRQGGLLPEAFF.

This clone was recorded once. The rearrangement joins TRBV5-1 to TRBJ2-7; possibly TRBD2 for D (5 bases). Looked up from germline, CDR1 is SGHRS and CDR2 is YFSETQ. V dropped 4 bases and J dropped 7 bases, with 21 bases sitting between them. The CDR3 runs 15 residues. CDR3 loop: CASSPDSGPFWEQYF. Written as DNA, the CDR3 is TGCGCCAGCAGCCCGGACTCAGGTCCTTTTTGGGAGCAGTACTTC.

This sequence joins TRBV12-3 or TRBV12-4 and TRBJ2-1; 8 bases are shared with TRBD2. J was trimmed by 15 bases and V by 5 bases; bases with no gene match: 9. The CDR3 consists of 12 residues. The CDR3, as DNA: TGTGCCAGCAGTCCTACCGGGACTAGAACGTTCTTC. Translating gives CASSPTGTRTFF.

V is TRBV5-1 and J is TRBJ2-2, with D unresolved. Trimming took 2 bases from V and 2 from J, leaving 10 bases between them. The CDR3 is 15 residues long. Looked up from germline, CDR1 is SGHRS and CDR2 is YFSETQ. The CDR3: CASSLSPGNTGELFF. The CDR3 region has the DNA TGCGCCAGCAGCTTATCGCCAGGAAACACCGGGGAGCTGTTTTTT.

CDR3 in amino acids: CASSLLLAGDVGTDTQYF. As DNA, the CDR3 is TGTGCCAGCAGCCTGTTACTAGCGGGAGATGTTGGCACAGATACGCAGTATTTT. The rearrangement uses TRBV9 and TRBJ2-3; 11 nucleotides line up with TRBD2. V dropped 4 bases and J dropped 1; count of bases not matched to a gene: 11. The V gene's germline CDR1 is SGDLS and CDR2 YYNGEE. CDR3 length: 18 residues.

V gene TRBV9 combines with J gene TRBJ1-6; unclear D gene. Germline V gives CDR1 SGDLS, CDR2 YYNGEE. CDR3 size: 15 residues. The V gene lost 1 base and the J gene lost 6 bases, with 11 bases spanning the gap. The CDR3 loop is CASSVYDKTNSPLHF. CDR3 nucleotide sequence: TGTGCCAGCAGCGTATATGACAAAACTAATTCACCCCTCCACTTT. The full variable domain, its missing parts supplied by reference TRBV9 and TRBJ1-6, is DSGVTQTPKHLITATGQRVTLRCSPRSGDLSVYWYQQSLDQGLQFLIQYYNGEERAKGNILERFSAQQFPDLHSELNLSSLELGDSALYFCASSVYDKTNSPLHFGNGTRLTVT.

The rearrangement links TRBV9 to TRBJ2-3, with D unclear. Trimming removed 0 bases from V and 5 bases from J, with 13 bases in between. CDR1 is SGDLS, CDR2 YYNGEE, per germline. CDR3 length: 15 amino acids. The CDR3 DNA is TGTGCCAGCAGCGTAGGACACTTCCCCGTAGATACGCAGTATTTT. Translating it yields CASSVGHFPVDTQYF.

This chain connects TRBV5-5 to TRBJ1-5, with D perhaps matching TRBD1 (5 bases). This CDR3 region has 18 residues. The V gene's germline CDR1 is SGHKS and CDR2 YYEKEE (reference sequence). Trimming removed 4 bases at V and 1 base at J, with 21 bases between. CDR3 amino acids: CASSPGGGMGVSNQPQHF. The CDR3 region has the DNA TGTGCCAGCAGCCCCGGTGGGGGAATGGGGGTAAGCAATCAGCCCCAGCATTTT.

The chain couples TRBV11-2 to TRBJ1-1, with D hard to call. CDR1 SGHAT and CDR2 FQNNGV come from the germline V gene. The CDR3 runs 13 residues. With 1 base removed from V and 4 bases from J, the gap between germline ends came to 7 bases. CDR3 nucleotide sequence: TGTGCCAGCAGCTTAGGGGGTCCCACTGAAGCTTTCTTT. The encoded protein is CASSLGGPTEAFF.

J is TRBJ1-2 and V is TRBV6-2 or TRBV6-3; 9 nucleotides match TRBD1. The length of the CDR3 is 13 residues. CDR1 and CDR2 from the germline V gene are MNHEY and SVGEGT. V shed 4 bases and J 6 bases; nucleotides not matched to a gene: 3. CDR3 DNA: TGTGCCAGCAGTTGGGGACAGGGAGATGGCTACACCTTC. It codes for CASSWGQGDGYTF.

This chain links TRBV7-9 with TRBJ2-3, with 9 bases lining up with TRBD2. The J segment lost 1 base and the V segment lost 8 bases, leaving 10 bases of the junction unmatched. This CDR3 contains 16 residues. In germline, CDR1 is SEHNR, CDR2 FQNEAQ (reference sequence). CDR3 in amino acids: CASLGEREAGTDTQYF. The CDR3 DNA reads as TGTGCCAGCCTAGGCGAGCGGGAGGCGGGCACAGATACGCAGTATTTT.